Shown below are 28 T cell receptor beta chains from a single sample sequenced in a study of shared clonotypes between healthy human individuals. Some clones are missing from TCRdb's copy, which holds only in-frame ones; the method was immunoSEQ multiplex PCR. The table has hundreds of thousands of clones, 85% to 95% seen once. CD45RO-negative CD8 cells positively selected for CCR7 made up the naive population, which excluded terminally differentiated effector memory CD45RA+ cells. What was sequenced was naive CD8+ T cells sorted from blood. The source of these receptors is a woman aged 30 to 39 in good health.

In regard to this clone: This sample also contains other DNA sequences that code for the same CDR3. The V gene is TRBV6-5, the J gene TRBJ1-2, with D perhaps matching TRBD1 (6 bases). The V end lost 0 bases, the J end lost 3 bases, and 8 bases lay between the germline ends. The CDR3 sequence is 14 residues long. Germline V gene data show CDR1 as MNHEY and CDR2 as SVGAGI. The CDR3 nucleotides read TGTGCCAGCAGTTACTCGGAGGGGGACTATGGCTACACCTTC. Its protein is CASSYSEGDYGYTF.

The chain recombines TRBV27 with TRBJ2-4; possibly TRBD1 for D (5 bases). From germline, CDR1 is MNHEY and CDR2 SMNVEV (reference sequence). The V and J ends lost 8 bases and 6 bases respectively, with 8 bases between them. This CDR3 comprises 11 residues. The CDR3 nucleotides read TGTGCCAGCGGGGCTGGAAACATTCAGTACTTC. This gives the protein CASGAGNIQYF.

CDR3 bases: TGTGCCAGCTCTTTGACAGGGCTCAGCCAATTGGACGAGCAGTACTTC. The encoded protein is CASSLTGLSQLDEQYF. J is TRBJ2-7 and V is TRBV28; 7 bases fit TRBD1. V was clipped by 8 bases and J by 5 bases; unmatched bases: 18. Germline V lookup: CDR1 MDHEN, CDR2 SYDVKM. This CDR3 comprises 16 residues. Combining the CDR3 with reference TRBV28 and TRBJ2-7 gives the whole variable domain DVKVTQSSRYLVKRTGEKVFLECVQDMDHENMFWYRQDPGLGLRLIYFSYDVKMKEKGDIPEGYSVSREKKERFSLILESASTNQTSMYLCASSLTGLSQLDEQYFGPGTRLTVT.

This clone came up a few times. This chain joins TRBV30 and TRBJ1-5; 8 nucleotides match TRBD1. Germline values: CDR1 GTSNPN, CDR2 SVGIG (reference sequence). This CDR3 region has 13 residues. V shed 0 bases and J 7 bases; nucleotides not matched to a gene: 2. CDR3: CAWSVQGDQPQHF. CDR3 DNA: TGTGCCTGGAGTGTACAGGGGGACCAGCCCCAGCATTTT.

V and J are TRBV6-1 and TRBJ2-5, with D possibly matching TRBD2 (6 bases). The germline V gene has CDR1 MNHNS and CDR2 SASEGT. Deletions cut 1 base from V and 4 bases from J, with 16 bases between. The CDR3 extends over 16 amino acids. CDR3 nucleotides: TGTGCCAGCAGTGAAGAAGGAGGGGTCCGGGTAGAGACCCAGTACTTC. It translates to CASSEEGGVRVETQYF.

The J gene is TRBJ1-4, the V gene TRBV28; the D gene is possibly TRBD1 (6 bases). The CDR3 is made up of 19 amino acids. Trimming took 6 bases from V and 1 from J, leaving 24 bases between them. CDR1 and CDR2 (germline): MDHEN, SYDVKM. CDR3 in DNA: TGTGCCAGCAGGTCCAAGGGACAAATTGGGCCCAGAACTAATGAAAAACTGTTTTTT. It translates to CASRSKGQIGPRTNEKLFF.

The CDR3 DNA sequence: TGCGCCAGCAGCCAAGCCGGGACTAGCGGGAGTCTTTACGAGCAGTACTTC. This sequence encodes CASSQAGTSGSLYEQYF. The chain couples TRBV4-1 to TRBJ2-7; 14 bases match TRBD2. The length of the CDR3 is 17 residues. The germline CDR1 and CDR2 sequences are MGHRA and YSYEKL. V gave up 1 base and J gave up 4 bases; unmatched junction bases: 6.

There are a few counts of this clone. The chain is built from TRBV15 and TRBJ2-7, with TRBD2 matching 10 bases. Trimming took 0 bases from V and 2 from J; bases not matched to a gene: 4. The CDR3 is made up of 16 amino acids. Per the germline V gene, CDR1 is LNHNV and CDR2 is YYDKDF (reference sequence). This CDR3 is CATSRDRGTSAYEQYF. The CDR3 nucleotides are TGTGCCACCAGCAGAGATCGTGGGACTAGCGCCTACGAGCAGTACTTC.

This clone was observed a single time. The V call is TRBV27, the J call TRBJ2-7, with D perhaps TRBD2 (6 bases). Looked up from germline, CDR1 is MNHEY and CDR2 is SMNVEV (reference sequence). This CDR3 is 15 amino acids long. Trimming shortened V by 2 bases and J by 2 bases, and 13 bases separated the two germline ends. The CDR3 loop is CASSLSSGLTYEQYF. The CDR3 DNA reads TGTGCCAGCAGTTTAAGTTCGGGACTTACCTACGAGCAGTACTTC.

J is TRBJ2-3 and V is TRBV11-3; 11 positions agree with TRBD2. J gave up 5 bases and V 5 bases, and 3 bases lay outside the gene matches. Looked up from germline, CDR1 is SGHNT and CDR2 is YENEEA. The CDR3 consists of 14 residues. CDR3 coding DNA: TGTGCCAGCAGCCACGGACTAGCGGGAGATACGCAGTATTTT. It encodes CASSHGLAGDTQYF.

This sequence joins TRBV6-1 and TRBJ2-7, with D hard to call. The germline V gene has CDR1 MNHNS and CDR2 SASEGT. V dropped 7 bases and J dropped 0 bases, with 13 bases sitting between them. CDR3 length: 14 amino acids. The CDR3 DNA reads TGTGCCAGCAAACAGACATTAATCTCCTACGAGCAGTACTTC. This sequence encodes CASKQTLISYEQYF.

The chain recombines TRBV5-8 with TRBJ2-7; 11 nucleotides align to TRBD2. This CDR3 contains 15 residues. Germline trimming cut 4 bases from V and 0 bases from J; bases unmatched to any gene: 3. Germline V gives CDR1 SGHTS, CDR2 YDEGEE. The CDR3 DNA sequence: TGTGCCAGCAGCCCTAGCGGGGGGACCTCCTACGAGCAGTACTTC. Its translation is CASSPSGGTSYEQYF.

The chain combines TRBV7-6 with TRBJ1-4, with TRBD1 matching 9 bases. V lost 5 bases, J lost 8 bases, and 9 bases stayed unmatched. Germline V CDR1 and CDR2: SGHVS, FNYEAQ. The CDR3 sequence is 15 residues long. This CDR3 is CASSPSGTGKEKLFF. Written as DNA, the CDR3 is TGTGCCAGCAGCCCCAGTGGGACAGGGAAGGAAAAACTGTTTTTT.

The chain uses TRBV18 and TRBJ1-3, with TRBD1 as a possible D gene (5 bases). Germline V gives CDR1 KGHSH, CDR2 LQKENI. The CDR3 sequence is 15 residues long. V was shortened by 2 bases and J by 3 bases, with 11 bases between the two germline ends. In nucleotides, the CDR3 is TGTGCCAGCTCACCAGGGGGGTCCAGTGGAAACACCATATATTTT. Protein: CASSPGGSSGNTIYF.

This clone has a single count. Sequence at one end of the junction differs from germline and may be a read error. CDR3 sequence: CASVERTGTCHF. CDR3 in DNA: TGTGCCAGCGTTGAACGGACCGGGACATGCCACTTC. V usage is TRBV5-4 and J usage is TRBJ2-7, with D perhaps matching TRBD1 (6 bases). Germline-derived CDR1 and CDR2 are SGHNT and YYREEE (reference sequence). This CDR3 region has 12 residues.

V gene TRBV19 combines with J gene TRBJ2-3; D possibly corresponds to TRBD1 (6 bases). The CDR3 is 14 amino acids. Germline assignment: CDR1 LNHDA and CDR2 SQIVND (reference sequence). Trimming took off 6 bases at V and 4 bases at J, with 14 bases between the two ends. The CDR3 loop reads CASSNLQGPDTQYF. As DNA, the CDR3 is TGTGCCAGTAGCAATCTACAGGGACCAGATACGCAGTATTTT. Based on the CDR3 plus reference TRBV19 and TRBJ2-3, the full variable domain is DGGITQSPKYLFRKEGQNVTLSCEQNLNHDAMYWYRQDPGQGLRLIYYSQIVNDFQKGDIAEGYSVSREKKESFPLTVTSAQKNPTAFYLCASSNLQGPDTQYFGPGTRLTVL.

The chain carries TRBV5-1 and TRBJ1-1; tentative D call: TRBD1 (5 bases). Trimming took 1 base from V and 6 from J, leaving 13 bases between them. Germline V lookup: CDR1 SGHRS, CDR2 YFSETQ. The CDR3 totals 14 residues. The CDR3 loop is CASSLRGSDAEAFF. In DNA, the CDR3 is TGCGCCAGCAGCTTGAGGGGTTCCGACGCTGAAGCTTTCTTT.

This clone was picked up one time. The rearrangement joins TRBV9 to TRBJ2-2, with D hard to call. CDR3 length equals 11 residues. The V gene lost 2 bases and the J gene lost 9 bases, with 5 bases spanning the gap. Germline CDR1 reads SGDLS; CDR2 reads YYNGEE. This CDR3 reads CASSVNRELFF. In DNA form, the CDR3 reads TGTGCCAGCAGCGTCAACAGGGAGCTGTTTTTT.

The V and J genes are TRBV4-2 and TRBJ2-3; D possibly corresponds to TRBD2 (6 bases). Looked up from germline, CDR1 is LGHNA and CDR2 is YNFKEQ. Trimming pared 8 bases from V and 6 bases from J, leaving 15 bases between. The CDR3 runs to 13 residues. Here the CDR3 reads CASARENLDTQYF. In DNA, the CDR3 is TGTGCCAGCGCCCGGGAGAACCTGGATACGCAGTATTTT.

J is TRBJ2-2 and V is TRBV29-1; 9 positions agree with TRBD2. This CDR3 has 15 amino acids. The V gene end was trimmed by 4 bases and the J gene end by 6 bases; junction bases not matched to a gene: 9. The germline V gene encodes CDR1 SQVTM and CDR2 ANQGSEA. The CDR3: CSVAGGLAGPGELFF. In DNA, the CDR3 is TGCAGCGTTGCAGGGGGGCTAGCGGGACCCGGGGAGCTGTTTTTT.

The CDR3 is CASSPIGTQLVYEQYF. CDR3 nucleotides: TGTGCCAGCAGCCCCATTGGGACCCAACTCGTCTACGAGCAGTACTTC. This chain connects TRBV7-9 to TRBJ2-5; D is perhaps TRBD1 or TRBD2 (5 bases each). The end of the DNA fits TRBJ2-7 better, so the J call may be wrong. The CDR3 runs 16 residues. From germline, CDR1 is SEHNR and CDR2 FQNEAQ (reference sequence).

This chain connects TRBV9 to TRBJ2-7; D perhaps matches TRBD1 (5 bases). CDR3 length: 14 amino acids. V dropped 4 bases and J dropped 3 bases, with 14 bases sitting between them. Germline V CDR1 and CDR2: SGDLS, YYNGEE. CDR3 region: CASSQGDFDYEQYF. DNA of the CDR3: TGTGCCAGCAGCCAAGGGGATTTTGACTACGAGCAGTACTTC.

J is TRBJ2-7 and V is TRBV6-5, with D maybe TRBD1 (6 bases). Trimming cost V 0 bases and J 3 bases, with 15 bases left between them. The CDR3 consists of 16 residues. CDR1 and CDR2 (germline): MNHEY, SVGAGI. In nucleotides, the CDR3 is TGTGCCAGCAGTTACTCAGATGATCCGGACAGCTACGAGCAGTACTTC. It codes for CASSYSDDPDSYEQYF.

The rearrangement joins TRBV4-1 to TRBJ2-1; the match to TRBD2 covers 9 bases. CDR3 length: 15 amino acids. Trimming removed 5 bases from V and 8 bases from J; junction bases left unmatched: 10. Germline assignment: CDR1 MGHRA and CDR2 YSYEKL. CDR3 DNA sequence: TGCGCCAGCAGCTACCTTGGGACTAGCAAAGATGAGCAGTTCTTC. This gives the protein CASSYLGTSKDEQFF.

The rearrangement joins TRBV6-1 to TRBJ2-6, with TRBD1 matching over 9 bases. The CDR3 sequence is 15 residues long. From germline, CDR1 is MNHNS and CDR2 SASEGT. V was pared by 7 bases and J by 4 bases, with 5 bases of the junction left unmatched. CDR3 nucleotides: TGTGCCAGCACCTACAGGGGGCTAGGGGCCAACGTCCTGACTTTC. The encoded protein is CASTYRGLGANVLTF.

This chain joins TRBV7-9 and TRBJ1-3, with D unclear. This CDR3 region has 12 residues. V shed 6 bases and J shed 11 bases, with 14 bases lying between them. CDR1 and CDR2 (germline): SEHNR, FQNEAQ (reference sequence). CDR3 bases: TGTGCCAGCAGTCACCCCCTGGGCCCCATATATTTT. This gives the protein CASSHPLGPIYF.

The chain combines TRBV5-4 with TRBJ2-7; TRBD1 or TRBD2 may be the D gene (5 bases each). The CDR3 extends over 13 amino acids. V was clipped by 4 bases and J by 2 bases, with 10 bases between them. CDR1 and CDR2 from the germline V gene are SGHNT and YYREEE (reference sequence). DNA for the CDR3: TGTGCCAGCAGCCGGGACCCCACCTACGAGCAGTACTTC. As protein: CASSRDPTYEQYF. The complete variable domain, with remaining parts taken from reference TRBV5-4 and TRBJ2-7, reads ETGVTQSPTHLIKTRGQQVTLRCSSQSGHNTVSWYQQALGQGPQFIFQYYREEENGRGNFPPRFSGLQFPNYSSELNVNALELDDSALYLCASSRDPTYEQYFGPGTRLTVT.

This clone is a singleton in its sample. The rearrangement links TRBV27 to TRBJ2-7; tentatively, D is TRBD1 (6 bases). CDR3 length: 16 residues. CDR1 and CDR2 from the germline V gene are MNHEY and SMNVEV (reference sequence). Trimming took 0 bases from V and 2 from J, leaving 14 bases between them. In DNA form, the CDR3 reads TGTGCCAGCAGTTTATCGGCAGGGGAATCCACCTACGAGCAGTACTTC. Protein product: CASSLSAGESTYEQYF.